The 21 T cell receptor beta chains below come from one sample, sequenced in a study of cytomegalovirus exposure and HLA in healthy donors. Primers: 60 Vbeta forward and 13 Jbeta reverse. Only in-frame clones appear in the TCRdb table, and some are missing; sequencing was by immunoSEQ multiplex PCR. The sample carries 150,000 to 200,000 clones, around four fifths recorded once. What was sequenced was PBMCs. These receptors all come from a female donor in good health and CMV-seronegative.

The gene calls are TRBV29-1 and TRBJ2-3, with 8 bases identical to TRBD1. This CDR3 spans 14 amino acids. After removal of 2 bases from V and 6 bases from J, the junction contained 7 bases not matched to a gene. Germline-derived CDR1 and CDR2 are SQVTM and ANQGSEA. The CDR3 region has the DNA TGCAGCGTTGAACGAGACAGGGGTTTCGATACGCAGTATTTT. Translating it yields CSVERDRGFDTQYF.

This clone was observed once. Written as DNA, the CDR3 is TGTGCCAGCAGTACCCCGGGCGGGGGACACGAGCAGTACTTC. Translating gives CASSTPGGGHEQYF. The rearrangement joins TRBV6-5 to TRBJ2-5, with 7 bases that match TRBD2. The DNA matches TRBJ2-7 better at its end, which makes the J call doubtful. Germline values: CDR1 MNHEY, CDR2 SVGAGI. This CDR3 spans 14 amino acids.

The gene calls are TRBV19 and TRBJ2-3, with D unclear. The CDR3 totals 14 residues. V was pared by 5 bases and J by 2 bases, with 11 bases between. Germline CDR1 LNHDA, CDR2 SQIVND (reference sequence). The CDR3 region has the DNA TGTGCCAGTAGTCCTGCGGCAACCACAGATACGCAGTATTTT. Its translation is CASSPAATTDTQYF.

This chain connects TRBV9 to TRBJ1-2; perhaps TRBD1 as D (6 bases). The CDR3 is 20 residues long. Germline V gene data show CDR1 as SGDLS and CDR2 as YYNGEE. V lost 0 bases, J lost 2 bases, and 26 bases lay in between. The CDR3 DNA is TGTGCCAGCAGCGTAGGGGTCCTAGGGGCCCGACAGGAAGGAAACTATGGCTACACCTTC. This translates into CASSVGVLGARQEGNYGYTF.

This clone is a singleton in its sample. The gene calls are TRBV6-5 and TRBJ1-2, with a weak D call TRBD1 (5 bases). The CDR3 length is 14 residues. From germline, CDR1 is MNHEY and CDR2 SVGAGI. V shed 6 bases and J shed 8 bases, with 19 bases lying between them. The CDR3 sequence: CASSPTGTSYGYTF. The DNA of the CDR3 is TGTGCCAGCAGCCCTACCGGGACTTCCTACGGCTACACCTTC.

This rearrangement joins TRBV9 to TRBJ2-3; 12 bases agree with TRBD2. Germline assignment: CDR1 SGDLS and CDR2 YYNGEE. This CDR3 has 16 residues. The V and J ends lost 3 bases and 5 bases, in that order; junction bases with no gene match: 7. CDR3 DNA sequence: TGTGCCAGCAGCGCAAGACTAGCGGGAGTTGTAGATACGCAGTATTTT. Translated, it gives CASSARLAGVVDTQYF.

This sequence joins TRBV5-6 and TRBJ1-6; perhaps TRBD1 as D (6 bases). This CDR3 has 19 amino acids. Trimming removed 4 bases at V and 0 bases at J, with 20 bases between. The germline V gene encodes CDR1 SGHDT and CDR2 YYEEEE. CDR3 DNA sequence: TGTGCCAGCAGCCCCGGACCGTCTGGGGGCCTCTCCTATAATTCACCCCTCCACTTT. Translated, it gives CASSPGPSGGLSYNSPLHF.

This chain uses TRBV14 with TRBJ2-1, with 11 bases that match TRBD2. CDR1 SGHDN and CDR2 FVKESK come from the germline V gene. Trimming cost V 2 bases and J 4 bases; bases outside gene matches: 1. This CDR3 has 15 amino acids. CDR3 residues: CASSQLAGGYNEQFF. The CDR3 DNA reads as TGTGCCAGCAGCCAATTAGCGGGGGGGTACAATGAGCAGTTCTTC. Together with reference TRBV14 and TRBJ2-1, the CDR3 gives the full variable domain: EAGVTQFPSHSVIEKGQTVTLRCDPISGHDNLYWYRRVMGKEIKFLLHFVKESKQDESGMPNNRFLAERTGGTYSTLKVQPAELEDSGVYFCASSQLAGGYNEQFFGPGTRLTVL.

This chain uses TRBV19 with TRBJ1-5; D gene ambiguous. The CDR3 extends over 12 amino acids. Per the germline V gene, CDR1 is LNHDA and CDR2 is SQIVND (reference sequence). V was cut by 5 bases and J by 1 base, with 3 bases left in between. The CDR3 protein is CASSVSNQPQHF. As DNA, the CDR3 is TGTGCCAGTAGTGTAAGCAATCAGCCCCAGCATTTT.

This chain connects TRBV7-8 to TRBJ2-7, with D perhaps matching TRBD2 (5 bases). This CDR3 region has 14 residues. Germline V CDR1 and CDR2: SGHVS, FQNEAQ. The V end lost 1 base, the J end lost 11 bases, and 18 bases lay between the germline ends. Written as DNA, the CDR3 is TGTGCCAGCAGCTTAGAGTGGGCGGGTTCGGCGGAGTACTTC. Translating it yields CASSLEWAGSAEYF.

This chain joins TRBV14 and TRBJ2-5; D may be TRBD1 (5 bases). Germline CDR1 SGHDN, CDR2 FVKESK. Between the trimmed V and J ends, which lost 1 base and 4 bases, there was a span of 10 bases. The CDR3 is made up of 14 amino acids. Written as DNA, the CDR3 is TGTGCCAGCAGCCAAGTCAAGGGGCGAGAGACCCAGTACTTC. This sequence encodes CASSQVKGRETQYF.

CDR3 in amino acids: CASSIVPTGNQPQHF. The CDR3 DNA reads as TGTGCCAGTAGTATAGTACCGACAGGGAATCAGCCCCAGCATTTT. The chain joins TRBV19 to TRBJ1-5; TRBD1 matches at 7 bases. After removal of 1 base from V and 4 bases from J, the junction contained 4 bases not matched to a gene. The germline V gene encodes CDR1 LNHDA and CDR2 SQIVND (reference sequence). There are 15 residues in the CDR3.

The chain carries TRBV4-1 and TRBJ2-3; 12 bases line up with TRBD2. V dropped 0 bases and J dropped 4; count of bases not matched to a gene: 5. The CDR3 loop spans 17 amino acids. CDR1 is MGHRA and CDR2 is YSYEKL in the germline V gene. The CDR3 spells CASSQDLAGGRADTQYF. The CDR3 region has the DNA TGCGCCAGCAGCCAAGACCTAGCGGGGGGGCGGGCAGATACGCAGTATTTT.

The chain links TRBV7-2 to TRBJ1-2; TRBD1 aligns across 7 bases. The germline gives CDR1 SGHTA, CDR2 FQGNSA. The CDR3 length is 16 residues. Germline trimming cut 2 bases from V and 4 bases from J; bases unmatched to any gene: 10. The CDR3 bases are TGTGCCAGCAGCTTAACCGGCGGACAGGCTCTCTATGGCTACACCTTC. Amino acids: CASSLTGGQALYGYTF.

This clone was observed once. V usage is TRBV4-2 and J usage is TRBJ2-1; TRBD2 is a possible D gene (6 bases). Germline CDR1 LGHNA, CDR2 YNFKEQ. Trimming shortened V by 0 bases and J by 4 bases, and 13 bases separated the two germline ends. The CDR3 runs 16 residues. CDR3 region: CASSQDRASAYNEQFF. As DNA, the CDR3 is TGTGCCAGCAGCCAAGATAGGGCTAGCGCGTACAATGAGCAGTTCTTC.

A few counts support this clone. The chain uses TRBV4-1 and TRBJ2-5; 9 bases are shared with TRBD2. The J call may be faulty, since TRBJ2-7 better matches the DNA end. This CDR3 spans 14 amino acids. Germline V gene data show CDR1 as MGHRA and CDR2 as YSYEKL. This CDR3 is CASSQGLAGYEQYF. CDR3 DNA sequence: TGCGCCAGCAGCCAAGGGCTAGCGGGGTACGAGCAGTACTTC.

This chain joins TRBV18 and TRBJ1-5; TRBD1 matches 8 bases. The CDR3 runs 15 residues. With V trimmed by 2 bases and J by 4 bases, 4 bases remained unmatched. The germline gives CDR1 KGHSH, CDR2 LQKENI. CDR3 residues: CASSPDGQGNQPQHF. In DNA, the CDR3 is TGTGCCAGCTCACCAGACGGACAGGGAAATCAGCCCCAGCATTTT.

The chain links TRBV11-3 to TRBJ2-1, with 12 bases aligning to TRBD2. Trimming at V came to 2 bases and at J to 7 bases, leaving 9 bases not matched to a gene. The CDR3 has 17 amino acids. Germline V gene lookup returns CDR1 SGHNT and CDR2 YENEEA. CDR3 sequence reads: CASSLLTSGGKGNEQFF. The CDR3 nucleotides read TGTGCCAGCAGCTTACTCACTAGCGGGGGGAAGGGGAATGAGCAGTTCTTC.

The V and J genes are TRBV19 and TRBJ1-5; weak D call: TRBD1 (6 bases). Germline loops: CDR1 LNHDA, CDR2 SQIVND (reference sequence). This CDR3 comprises 15 residues. The germline V and J ends were trimmed by 7 bases and 0 bases, with 13 bases remaining between them. The CDR3 loop is CASNQRTDSNQPQHF. The CDR3 bases are TGTGCCAGTAACCAAAGGACAGATAGCAATCAGCCCCAGCATTTT.

V gene TRBV4-3 combines with J gene TRBJ1-4; 7 nucleotides match TRBD1. Germline CDR1 reads LGHNA; CDR2 reads YSLEER. After removal of 1 base from V and 8 bases from J, the junction contained 13 bases not matched to a gene. The CDR3 length is 17 residues. DNA for the CDR3: TGCGCCAGCAGCCAAGCTGCGGCCCGAGGGGGCGGCGAAAAACTGTTTTTT. Translated: CASSQAAARGGGEKLFF.

The gene calls are TRBV19 and TRBJ2-1, with TRBD2 matching over 13 bases. The CDR3 is 15 amino acids. The germline V gene has CDR1 LNHDA and CDR2 SQIVND (reference sequence). Trimming cost V 3 bases and J 5 bases; bases outside gene matches: 1. This CDR3 reads CASSMGTSGDNEQFF. DNA of the CDR3: TGTGCCAGTAGTATGGGGACTAGCGGGGACAATGAGCAGTTCTTC.